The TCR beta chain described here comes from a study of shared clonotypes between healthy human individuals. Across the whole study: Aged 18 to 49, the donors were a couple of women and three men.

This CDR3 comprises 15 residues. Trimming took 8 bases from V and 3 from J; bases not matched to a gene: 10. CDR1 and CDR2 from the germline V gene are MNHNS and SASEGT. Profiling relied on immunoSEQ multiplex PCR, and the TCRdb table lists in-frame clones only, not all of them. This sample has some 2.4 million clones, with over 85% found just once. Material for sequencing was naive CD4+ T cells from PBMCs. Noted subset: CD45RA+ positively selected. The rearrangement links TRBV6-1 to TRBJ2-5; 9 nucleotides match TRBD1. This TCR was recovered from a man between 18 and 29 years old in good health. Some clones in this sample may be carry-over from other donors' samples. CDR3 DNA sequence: TGTGCCAGCCCTCCCCCGGGGGACAGGGAAGAGACCCAGTACTTC. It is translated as CASPPPGDREETQYF.